The 30 T cell receptor beta chains presented below share a single source sample, sequenced in a study of T cells in localized non-small cell lung cancer. Assay: immunoSEQ multiplex PCR; the TCRdb copy retains only in-frame clones and omits some. The sample yields about 54,000 clones, approximately 82% seen once. The source was peripheral blood, collected before any cancer treatment. The receptors were sampled from a female donor over 55 with stage II squamous cell lung carcinoma.

This chain connects TRBV29-1 to TRBJ2-7; D is tentatively TRBD1 or TRBD2 (7 bases each). Trimming pared 6 bases from V and 2 bases from J, leaving 20 bases between. The germline CDR1 and CDR2 sequences are SQVTM and ANQGSEA. The CDR3 spans 15 residues. The CDR3 loop reads CSVSLRQGGAYEQYF. CDR3 DNA: TGCAGCGTATCGCTCCGGCAGGGGGGGGCCTACGAGCAGTACTTC.

V gene TRBV13 combines with J gene TRBJ2-3; 9 bases agree with TRBD2. The junction had 2 bases not matched to a gene; V was cut back by 2 bases and J by 2 bases. Germline-derived CDR1 and CDR2 are PRHDT and FYEKMQ (reference sequence). The CDR3 has 15 residues. CDR3 DNA sequence: TGTGCCAGCAGCTTACCTAGCGGGGTCACAGATACGCAGTATTTT. Translated: CASSLPSGVTDTQYF.

The chain has TRBV30 and TRBJ1-2; D may be TRBD1 (5 bases). CDR1 is GTSNPN and CDR2 is SVGIG in the germline V gene (reference sequence). V was clipped by 0 bases and J by 8 bases, with 16 bases between them. The CDR3 sequence is 14 residues long. The CDR3, as DNA: TGTGCCTGGAGTGTAGCAGGGTTTGCGTGGGGCTACACCTTC. Amino acids: CAWSVAGFAWGYTF.

The rearrangement joins TRBV15 to TRBJ2-7; the D gene is possibly TRBD2 (5 bases). The CDR3 is made up of 14 amino acids. Per germline, CDR1 LNHNV and CDR2 YYDKDF (reference sequence). Trimming cost V 0 bases and J 1 base, with 7 bases left between them. The CDR3 nucleotides read TGTGCCACCAGCAGAGATAGGGAGTCCTACGAGCAGTACTTC. This codes for CATSRDRESYEQYF.

The chain recombines TRBV25-1 with TRBJ1-5, with D maybe TRBD1 (5 bases). V was shortened by 3 bases and J by 4 bases, with 10 bases between the two germline ends. There are 14 residues in the CDR3. CDR1 and CDR2 from the germline V gene are MGHDK and SYGVNS. CDR3: CASSDDSPNQPQHF. The CDR3 coding sequence is TGTGCCAGCAGTGACGACAGTCCAAATCAGCCCCAGCATTTT.

The V gene is TRBV5-1, the J gene TRBJ2-5; 9 bases are a match to TRBD1. The CDR3 is 17 amino acids. Germline lookup yields CDR1 SGHRS and CDR2 YFSETQ. Trimming took 1 base from V and 5 from J; bases not matched to a gene: 12. CDR3 amino acids: CASSLSGGTGGEETQYF. For the CDR3, the DNA is TGCGCCAGCAGCTTGAGCGGTGGAACAGGGGGCGAGGAGACCCAGTACTTC.

The rearrangement links TRBV4-2 to TRBJ1-2; 7 nucleotides agree with TRBD1. There are 16 residues in the CDR3. Germline values: CDR1 LGHNA, CDR2 YNFKEQ. V lost 2 bases, J lost 4 bases, and 10 bases stayed unmatched. CDR3 sequence (DNA): TGTGCCAGCAGCCAAAGCCCGGGACAGAGTTTCTATGGCTACACCTTC. Amino acids: CASSQSPGQSFYGYTF.

The genes are TRBV18 and TRBJ1-1; D is perhaps TRBD1 (5 bases). Trimming pared 3 bases from V and 1 base from J, leaving 9 bases between. Germline assignment: CDR1 KGHSH and CDR2 LQKENI. The CDR3 contains 14 residues. CDR3 sequence: CASSPIQENTEAFF. The CDR3 region has the DNA TGTGCCAGCTCACCGATACAGGAGAACACTGAAGCTTTCTTT.

This chain links TRBV5-1 with TRBJ2-7; 9 nucleotides agree with TRBD1. The CDR3 has 18 residues. Germline V gene sequence: CDR1 SGHRS, CDR2 YFSETQ. The junction had 14 bases not matched to a gene; V was cut back by 4 bases and J by 0 bases. The CDR3 protein is CASSPGQGPGVFSYEQYF. Written as DNA, the CDR3 is TGCGCCAGCAGCCCAGGACAGGGGCCTGGGGTATTCTCCTACGAGCAGTACTTC.

The chain is built from TRBV11-2 and TRBJ2-7, with a weak D call TRBD2 (5 bases). This CDR3 comprises 14 residues. From germline, CDR1 is SGHAT and CDR2 FQNNGV. The V gene lost 2 bases and the J gene lost 0 bases, with 8 bases spanning the gap. The CDR3: CASSLQRSSYEQYF. In DNA form, the CDR3 reads TGTGCCAGCAGCTTACAGCGGAGCTCCTACGAGCAGTACTTC.

Written as DNA, the CDR3 is TGTGCCAGCAGGAACGGCTTTGGGAACACTGAAGCTTTCTTT. Translating it yields CASRNGFGNTEAFF. The chain uses TRBV2 and TRBJ1-1; the D is unclear. There are 14 residues in the CDR3. The ends were cut back, 6 bases at V and 1 base at J, with 12 bases in the middle. The germline CDR1 and CDR2 sequences are SNHLY and FYNNEI.

This clone came up a few times. The chain combines TRBV2 with TRBJ2-7; 7 positions match TRBD2. This CDR3 is built from 12 residues. Looked up from germline, CDR1 is SNHLY and CDR2 is FYNNEI. V trimming: 5 bases; J trimming: 2 bases; junction bases outside the gene matches: 0. The CDR3, as DNA: TGTGCCAGCAGTCGGGGGGCCTACGAGCAGTACTTC. Translation gives CASSRGAYEQYF.

The chain has TRBV5-4 and TRBJ2-1, with TRBD2 as a possible D gene (5 bases). The CDR3 extends over 14 amino acids. V lost 9 bases to trimming and J lost 7 bases, with 20 bases between them. Germline CDR1 reads SGHNT; CDR2 reads YYREEE (reference sequence). Written as DNA, the CDR3 is TGTGCCACCCGTAACTCCTCCGGGGAAAATGAGCAGTTCTTC. Translation: CATRNSSGENEQFF.

The rearrangement links TRBV29-1 to TRBJ1-5; D is possibly TRBD1 (5 bases). V dropped 5 bases and J dropped 3 bases, with 11 bases sitting between them. This CDR3 is built from 13 residues. Germline V gene lookup returns CDR1 SQVTM and CDR2 ANQGSEA. The CDR3 region has the DNA TGCAGCGTTTTGGAACAGGCCAATCAGCCCCAGCATTTT. This encodes CSVLEQANQPQHF.

This clone has only one observation. For the CDR3, the DNA is TGTGCCAGCAAAAAGGGGACTAGCGGGGGAGAGACCCAGTACTTC. Translation gives CASKKGTSGGETQYF. The rearrangement links TRBV6-5 to TRBJ2-5; 14 nucleotides align to TRBD2. There are 15 residues in the CDR3. From germline, CDR1 is MNHEY and CDR2 SVGAGI. Germline trimming cut 7 bases from V and 4 bases from J; bases unmatched to any gene: 5.

This clone was seen only a few times. The chain couples TRBV7-8 to TRBJ1-5; 9 bases are shared with TRBD1. Germline values: CDR1 SGHVS, CDR2 FQNEAQ. V shed 4 bases, J shed 0 bases, and the junction held 7 bases outside the gene matches. The CDR3 contains 17 residues. CDR3 nucleotide sequence: TGTGCCAGCAGCTCCGGGACAGGGTTTTTTAGCAATCAGCCCCAGCATTTT. This sequence encodes CASSSGTGFFSNQPQHF.

This clone has a handful of counts. This chain's CDR3 is CASSLQLYGYTF. In nucleotides, the CDR3 is TGTGCCAGCAGCTTACAGCTGTATGGCTACACCTTC. The rearrangement links TRBV7-3 to TRBJ1-2; D ambiguous. Trimming took off 2 bases at V and 5 bases at J, with 6 bases between the two ends. The CDR3 covers 12 residues. Per the germline V gene, CDR1 is SGHTA and CDR2 is FQGTGA.

The V call is TRBV25-1, the J call TRBJ1-2, with D perhaps matching TRBD1 (6 bases). Looked up from germline, CDR1 is MGHDK and CDR2 is SYGVNS. This CDR3 is built from 14 residues. Trimming removed 3 bases at V and 8 bases at J, with 16 bases between. CDR3 residues: CASSEHRVAGGYTF. The CDR3 DNA reads TGTGCCAGCAGTGAGCACAGGGTCGCGGGGGGCTACACCTTC.

The count of this clone is one. Other nucleotide sequences from this sample produce the same CDR3. J is TRBJ2-5 and V is TRBV18; D is ambiguous. V was shortened by 3 bases and J by 5 bases, with 7 bases between the two germline ends. The germline V gene has CDR1 KGHSH and CDR2 LQKENI. There are 12 residues in the CDR3. Written as DNA, the CDR3 is TGTGCCAGCTCACCCGTAGGCGAGACCCAGTACTTC. Its translation: CASSPVGETQYF. Full variable domain (missing parts from reference TRBV18 and TRBJ2-5): NAGVMQNPRHLVRRRGQEARLRCSPMKGHSHVYWYRQLPEEGLKFMVYLQKENIIDESGMPKERFSAEFPKEGPSILRIQQVVRGDSAAYFCASSPVGETQYFGPGTRLLVL.

The chain couples TRBV19 to TRBJ2-5; D unclear. V was shortened by 7 bases and J by 4 bases, with 16 bases between the two germline ends. Looked up from germline, CDR1 is LNHDA and CDR2 is SQIVND (reference sequence). CDR3 length: 14 amino acids. Here the CDR3 DNA reads TGTGCCAGTAAGCCCCCCGGGCTGGGAGAGACCCAGTACTTC. It encodes CASKPPGLGETQYF.

V and J are TRBV6-1 and TRBJ1-1; D gene ambiguous. Trimming left V 10 bases short and J 5 bases short, with 17 bases between. Germline CDR1 is MNHNS and CDR2 is SASEGT. The CDR3 length is 13 residues. This CDR3 reads CATSLEGKTEAFF. CDR3 sequence (DNA): TGTGCCACGTCCTTAGAGGGAAAGACTGAAGCTTTCTTT.

In its sample, this clone was seen many times. Other DNA sequences in this specimen translate into the identical CDR3. The chain is built from TRBV6-1 and TRBJ1-2; D gene ambiguous. Trimming left V 2 bases short and J 2 bases short, with 6 bases between. The V gene's germline CDR1 is MNHNS and CDR2 SASEGT. This CDR3 is built from 13 residues. The DNA for the CDR3 is TGTGCCAGCAGTGAACGGAGAAACTATGGCTACACCTTC. This encodes CASSERRNYGYTF.

The DNA of the CDR3 is TGTGCCAGCTCACCCGTACCTAGCGGGGGACCCACAGATACGCAGTATTTT. This codes for CASSPVPSGGPTDTQYF. This rearrangement joins TRBV18 to TRBJ2-3; 10 bases fit TRBD2. This CDR3 has 17 amino acids. Germline V gene data show CDR1 as KGHSH and CDR2 as LQKENI. V gave up 3 bases and J gave up 2 bases; unmatched junction bases: 8.

Judged by abundance, this clone is medium-sized (0.01 to 0.1%). The rearrangement joins TRBV7-3 to TRBJ2-1; D not certain. The CDR3 has 16 amino acids. CDR1 and CDR2 from the germline V gene are SGHTA and FQGTGA. V lost 1 base and J lost 0, with 10 bases in between. CDR3 loop: CASSLRGSSSYNEQFF. DNA of the CDR3: TGTGCCAGCAGCTTAAGAGGCTCTAGCTCCTACAATGAGCAGTTCTTC.

The chain joins TRBV19 to TRBJ1-2; 9 positions match TRBD1. This CDR3 comprises 13 residues. Germline V gives CDR1 LNHDA, CDR2 SQIVND (reference sequence). The junction had 6 bases not matched to a gene; V was cut back by 3 bases and J by 10 bases. This chain's CDR3 is CASSMRDRDLYTF. The CDR3 DNA follows: TGTGCCAGTAGTATGAGGGACAGGGATCTCTACACCTTC.

J is TRBJ2-5 and V is TRBV10-3; 11 bases are a match to TRBD2. The junction had 4 bases not matched to a gene; V was cut back by 2 bases and J by 2 bases. The CDR3 consists of 16 residues. Germline CDR1 and CDR2: ENHRY and SYGVKD. CDR3 region: CAISETSGGIQETQYF. The CDR3, as DNA: TGTGCCATCAGTGAGACTAGCGGGGGAATTCAAGAGACCCAGTACTTC.

The rearrangement links TRBV5-6 to TRBJ2-2, with TRBD2 matching 11 bases. The junction had 7 bases not matched to a gene; V was cut back by 1 base and J by 5 bases. The length of the CDR3 is 17 residues. Germline V gene lookup returns CDR1 SGHDT and CDR2 YYEEEE. The CDR3 sequence is CASSLLAGGTLTGELFF. The CDR3 DNA reads TGTGCCAGCAGCTTGTTAGCGGGGGGGACCTTAACCGGGGAGCTGTTTTTT.

The chain joins TRBV7-2 to TRBJ1-2; tentatively, D is TRBD1 (5 bases). Germline V gene data show CDR1 as SGHTA and CDR2 as FQGNSA. Trimming left V 3 bases short and J 3 bases short, with 5 bases between. The CDR3 has 12 residues. The CDR3 sequence is CASSLGHYGYTF. For the CDR3, the DNA is TGTGCCAGCAGCTTGGGACACTATGGCTACACCTTC.

The rearrangement joins TRBV13 to TRBJ1-2; tentative D call: TRBD1 (5 bases). There are 12 residues in the CDR3. Trimming took 7 bases from V and 6 from J, leaving 12 bases between them. Germline CDR1 PRHDT, CDR2 FYEKMQ (reference sequence). Written as DNA, the CDR3 is TGTGCCAGCACCCAAAGGGGTAATGGCTACACCTTC. Its protein is CASTQRGNGYTF.

This chain joins TRBV7-2 and TRBJ1-1; D remains ambiguous. The ends were cut back, 4 bases at V and 3 bases at J, with 9 bases in the middle. CDR1 and CDR2 (germline): SGHTA, FQGNSA. This CDR3 contains 13 residues. Here the CDR3 reads CASSSRQDTEAFF. The CDR3 region has the DNA TGTGCCAGCAGCTCCCGCCAGGACACTGAAGCTTTCTTT.